A selection of T cell receptor beta chains follows, all from one sample in a study of T cell responses to AZD1222 COVID-19 vaccine. Clones were read by immunoSEQ multiplex PCR, and TCRdb kept only the in-frame ones, dropping some. This sample yields some 200,000 clones, of which approximately 93% are seen a single time; over 0.95% belongs to the top ten. The sample in question was peripheral blood, obtained 28 days after the second AZD1222 dose. These TCRs come from an adult who received the AZD1222 COVID-19 vaccine. The CDR3 runs from the conserved cysteine through the conserved F or W. Each record gives: V gene, D gene, clone size, J gene, CDR3 protein, CDR3 DNA. D genes are given only for firm matches. Clone size appears in some rows only: once, few, many, or a class for an expanded clone.

v_call: TRBV6-5; d_call: TRBD1; clone_size: few; j_call: TRBJ1-6; cdr3_aa: CASSTGDSSPLHF; cdr3_nt: TGTGCCAGCAGTACAGGGGACAGTTCACCCCTCCACTTT
v_call: TRBV3-1/TRBV3-2; d_call: .; clone_size: once; j_call: TRBJ2-7; cdr3_aa: CASSHPAGITYEQYF; cdr3_nt: TGTGCCAGCAGCCACCCCGCGGGGATCACCTACGAGCAGTACTTC
v_call: TRBV5-1; d_call: .; clone_size: once; j_call: TRBJ1-4; cdr3_aa: CASSLVGANEKLFF; cdr3_nt: TGCGCCAGCAGCTTGGTAGGGGCTAATGAAAAACTGTTTTTT
v_call: TRBV11-2; d_call: TRBD2; clone_size: .; j_call: TRBJ2-1; cdr3_aa: CASSLGAGGLNEQFF; cdr3_nt: TGTGCCAGCAGCCTAGGTGCGGGGGGGCTTAATGAGCAGTTCTTC
v_call: TRBV9; d_call: .; clone_size: .; j_call: TRBJ1-2; cdr3_aa: CASRPAPVSF; cdr3_nt: TGTGCCAGCCGGCCAGCACCCGTTTCCTTC
v_call: TRBV9; d_call: .; clone_size: .; j_call: TRBJ1-1; cdr3_aa: CASSVGTGNTEAFF; cdr3_nt: TGTGCCAGCAGCGTAGGGACGGGGAACACTGAAGCTTTCTTT
v_call: TRBV6-5; d_call: .; clone_size: .; j_call: TRBJ1-2; cdr3_aa: CASSYSRAGIDYGYTF; cdr3_nt: TGTGCCAGCAGTTACTCGAGGGCAGGGATTGACTATGGCTACACCTTC
v_call: TRBV10-3; d_call: TRBD1; clone_size: once; j_call: TRBJ1-2; cdr3_aa: CAIRLQGADGYTF; cdr3_nt: TGTGCCATCAGATTACAGGGGGCTGATGGCTACACCTTC
v_call: TRBV12-3/TRBV12-4; d_call: TRBD1; clone_size: .; j_call: TRBJ1-2; cdr3_aa: CASRKTGGGGYTF; cdr3_nt: TGTGCCAGCAGAAAAACAGGGGGAGGAGGCTACACCTTC
v_call: TRBV6-5; d_call: .; clone_size: .; j_call: TRBJ1-4; cdr3_aa: CASSWAVNEKLFF; cdr3_nt: TGTGCCAGCAGTTGGGCAGTCAATGAAAAACTGTTTTTT
v_call: TRBV7-9; d_call: .; clone_size: .; j_call: TRBJ1-3; cdr3_aa: CASSSAASGNTIYF; cdr3_nt: TGTGCCAGCAGCTCGGCAGCCTCTGGAAACACCATATATTTT
v_call: TRBV3-1/TRBV3-2; d_call: TRBD1; clone_size: .; j_call: TRBJ1-1; cdr3_aa: CASSAHRGRNTEAFF; cdr3_nt: TGTGCCAGCAGCGCCCACAGGGGGCGGAACACTGAAGCTTTCTTT
v_call: TRBV11-3; d_call: TRBD1; clone_size: .; j_call: TRBJ2-7; cdr3_aa: CASSFDGTGGKEQYF; cdr3_nt: TGTGCCAGCAGCTTCGATGGGACAGGGGGCAAAGAGCAGTACTTC